This entry lists 28 T cell receptor beta chains sequenced from one sample in a study of cytomegalovirus exposure and HLA in healthy donors listed by TCRdb under 2017. The library was built by means of the immunoSEQ multiplex PCR assay. For the multiplex PCR, a mixture combining 60 forward primers for TCR Vbeta segments and 13 reverse primers for TCR Jbeta segments was used. This is the immuneACCESS table as TCRdb keeps it, with only in-frame sequences that have V and J called. A part of the clones is gone; compared with another copy, unresolved V genes explain less than half, and the rest is unexplained. The sample table holds 110,000 or so clones, of which over 70% were seen once. Roughly 11% of the sample is held by the ten biggest clonotypes. Sequenced input: PBMCs. The receptors here all came from a woman aged 45-65 years in good health and CMV-seropositive.

This clone came up a few times. The chain has TRBV11-3 and TRBJ2-1; 7 nucleotides agree with TRBD1. Germline V lookup: CDR1 SGHNT, CDR2 YENEEA. The ends lost 4 bases at V and 12 bases at J; junction bases unmatched: 9. The CDR3 is 13 residues long. The CDR3 is CASSSTGASAQFF. DNA for the CDR3: TGTGCCAGCAGCTCCACAGGGGCCTCCGCGCAGTTCTTC.

This chain's CDR3 is CASSEASVKNTEAFF. In DNA, the CDR3 is TGCGCCAGCAGTGAAGCAAGCGTGAAGAACACTGAAGCTTTCTTT. The chain has TRBV10-1 and TRBJ1-1; no firm D call. Trimming left V 3 bases short and J 1 base short, with 12 bases between. Germline CDR1 and CDR2: WNHNN and SYGVQD (reference sequence). The CDR3 sequence is 15 residues long.

This chain joins TRBV19 and TRBJ1-2; 8 bases align to TRBD1. The CDR3 spans 16 residues. Looked up from germline, CDR1 is LNHDA and CDR2 is SQIVND (reference sequence). V lost 4 bases, J lost 2 bases, and 9 bases stayed unmatched. The CDR3 loop reads CASSTHTGQVNYGYTF. The CDR3 nucleotides read TGTGCCAGTAGTACCCACACGGGACAGGTAAACTATGGCTACACCTTC. The full variable domain, in which reference TRBV19 and TRBJ1-2 provide the parts outside the CDR3, is DGGITQSPKYLFRKEGQNVTLSCEQNLNHDAMYWYRQDPGQGLRLIYYSQIVNDFQKGDIAEGYSVSREKKESFPLTVTSAQKNPTAFYLCASSTHTGQVNYGYTFGSGTRLTVV.

The chain combines TRBV7-2 with TRBJ1-1; the D gene is possibly TRBD1 (6 bases). This CDR3 spans 14 amino acids. Germline CDR1 reads SGHTA; CDR2 reads FQGNSA. Trimming stripped 1 base from V and 4 bases from J, with 10 bases between. The CDR3 here is CASSLDNRVTEAFF. The CDR3 bases are TGTGCCAGCAGCTTAGATAACAGGGTCACTGAAGCTTTCTTT.

The genes are TRBV7-2 and TRBJ1-2; D is unresolved. Per germline, CDR1 SGHTA and CDR2 FQGNSA. V was clipped by 5 bases and J by 8 bases, with 15 bases between them. This CDR3 is 13 amino acids long. The CDR3 reads CASSVTAVWGYTF. The DNA of the CDR3 is TGTGCCAGCAGCGTCACAGCCGTCTGGGGCTACACCTTC.

The J gene is TRBJ1-2, the V gene TRBV14; 11 bases are a match to TRBD1. This CDR3 contains 15 residues. Germline assignment: CDR1 SGHDN and CDR2 FVKESK. After removal of 4 bases from V and 7 bases from J, the junction contained 8 bases not matched to a gene. The CDR3 DNA follows: TGTGCCAGCAGCCCTATGAGGACAGGGGGCGGTGGCTACACCTTC. The encoded protein is CASSPMRTGGGGYTF.

This clone has more than one count but fewer than ten. The chain carries TRBV25-1 and TRBJ2-7, with 11 bases that match TRBD1. The junction had 9 bases not matched to a gene; V was cut back by 5 bases and J by 6 bases. The germline CDR1 and CDR2 sequences are MGHDK and SYGVNS. The CDR3 has 15 amino acids. This CDR3 reads CASSSLGTGGSEQYF. The CDR3 nucleotides read TGTGCCAGCAGTAGCCTAGGGACAGGGGGAAGCGAGCAGTACTTC.

This chain links TRBV5-1 with TRBJ1-4; D perhaps matches TRBD1 (5 bases). V was cut by 7 bases and J by 7 bases, with 20 bases left in between. CDR3 length equals 15 residues. Germline V lookup: CDR1 SGHRS, CDR2 YFSETQ. The chain's CDR3 is CASCSSPDGGEKLFF. Here the CDR3 DNA reads TGCGCCAGCTGCTCAAGCCCGGACGGGGGTGAAAAACTGTTTTTT. Full variable domain (outside the CDR3, taken from reference TRBV5-1 and TRBJ1-4): KAGVTQTPRYLIKTRGQQVTLSCSPISGHRSVSWYQQTPGQGLQFLFEYFSETQRNKGNFPGRFSGRQFSNSRSEMNVSTLELGDSALYLCASCSSPDGGEKLFFGSGTQLSVL.

The chain carries TRBV6-5 and TRBJ1-1, with D maybe TRBD1 (6 bases). Germline CDR1 and CDR2: MNHEY and SVGAGI. The ends were cut back, 0 bases at V and 4 bases at J, with 15 bases in the middle. The CDR3 has 16 amino acids. CDR3: CASSYSGGGLGTEAFF. The CDR3 coding sequence is TGTGCCAGCAGTTACTCGGGCGGGGGGCTGGGCACTGAAGCTTTCTTT.

The chain employs TRBV27 and TRBJ1-6; 7 positions agree with TRBD1. The CDR3 extends over 15 amino acids. Germline V gene lookup returns CDR1 MNHEY and CDR2 SMNVEV (reference sequence). The ends lost 3 bases at V and 7 bases at J; junction bases unmatched: 6. CDR3 in amino acids: CASSFGGTVNSPLHF. CDR3 in DNA: TGTGCCAGCAGTTTTGGAGGGACAGTGAATTCACCCCTCCACTTT.

The chain links TRBV18 to TRBJ1-4; D unresolved. V gave up 2 bases and J gave up 0 bases, with 13 bases separating them. In germline, CDR1 is KGHSH, CDR2 LQKENI. The CDR3 runs to 17 residues. The CDR3 region has the DNA TGTGCCAGCTCACCAATGGTTACCGGTGCAACTAATGAAAAACTGTTTTTT. Protein product: CASSPMVTGATNEKLFF.

The chain couples TRBV4-1 to TRBJ2-7, with 9 bases aligning to TRBD1. CDR3 length equals 15 residues. CDR1 is MGHRA, CDR2 YSYEKL, per germline. The J segment lost 7 bases and the V segment lost 4 bases, leaving 11 bases of the junction unmatched. The chain's CDR3 is CASSPRQGDFREQYF. The CDR3 DNA is TGCGCCAGCAGCCCACGACAGGGGGACTTCCGTGAGCAGTACTTC.

The chain is built from TRBV4-3 and TRBJ2-3; D is uncertain. CDR1 LGHNA and CDR2 YSLEER come from the germline V gene. The CDR3 extends over 14 amino acids. V lost 1 base and J 0 bases, leaving 5 bases between the germline ends. CDR3 sequence (DNA): TGCGCCAGCAGCCAAGGTCAGAGCACAGATACGCAGTATTTT. It is translated as CASSQGQSTDTQYF.

The CDR3 loop reads CASSIDGRGRNEQFF. The CDR3, as DNA: TGTGCCAGTAGTATAGACGGGAGAGGACGGAATGAGCAGTTCTTC. V usage is TRBV19 and J usage is TRBJ2-1; D may be TRBD2 (6 bases). Trimming removed 0 bases at V and 7 bases at J, with 13 bases between. Germline values: CDR1 LNHDA, CDR2 SQIVND (reference sequence). The CDR3 contains 15 residues.

V is TRBV7-2 and J is TRBJ2-7; D might be TRBD1 (6 bases). From germline, CDR1 is SGHTA and CDR2 FQGNSA. V shed 1 base and J shed 4 bases, with 11 bases lying between them. The CDR3 spans 14 residues. The CDR3, as DNA: TGTGCCAGCAGCTTAGTCCAGGGGAAATACGAGCAGTACTTC. As protein: CASSLVQGKYEQYF. The full variable domain, completed using reference TRBV7-2 and TRBJ2-7, is GAGVSQSPSNKVTEKGKDVELRCDPISGHTALYWYRQSLGQGLEFLIYFQGNSAPDKSGLPSDRFSAERTGGSVSTLTIQRTQQEDSAVYLCASSLVQGKYEQYFGPGTRLTVT.

This chain connects TRBV28 to TRBJ1-5; the match to TRBD1 covers 8 bases. The CDR3 contains 17 residues. Germline loops: CDR1 MDHEN, CDR2 SYDVKM. With V trimmed by 6 bases and J by 2 bases, 12 bases remained unmatched. This CDR3 is CASRRGVTGEGNQPQHF. The CDR3, as DNA: TGTGCCAGCAGACGAGGGGTGACAGGGGAAGGCAATCAGCCCCAGCATTTT.

This clone was observed once. V usage is TRBV5-4 and J usage is TRBJ2-3, with 8 bases fitting TRBD2. CDR3 length: 19 residues. Germline V gene data show CDR1 as SGHNT and CDR2 as YYREEE (reference sequence). V was pared by 4 bases and J by 2 bases, with 18 bases of the junction left unmatched. The CDR3 DNA sequence: TGTGCCAGCAGCGGGGATATTATAGGCGGACTAGCTATCACAGATACGCAGTATTTT. It is translated as CASSGDIIGGLAITDTQYF.

The chain carries TRBV6-1 and TRBJ2-7, with D maybe TRBD1 (6 bases). The CDR3 extends over 13 amino acids. The germline CDR1 and CDR2 sequences are MNHNS and SASEGT. V lost 6 bases, J lost 0 bases, and 9 bases lay in between. The CDR3 DNA reads TGTGCCAGCAGAGGACAGAGCTCCTACGAGCAGTACTTC. Its translation: CASRGQSSYEQYF.

The V and J genes are TRBV30 and TRBJ1-5; D not certain. The length of the CDR3 is 13 residues. Trimming stripped 5 bases from V and 5 bases from J, with 13 bases between. Germline V gene lookup returns CDR1 GTSNPN and CDR2 SVGIG (reference sequence). The CDR3 protein is CAWSRTRDQPQHF. CDR3 nucleotides: TGTGCCTGGTCCAGGACGCGGGATCAGCCCCAGCATTTT. Together with reference TRBV30 and TRBJ1-5, the CDR3 gives the full variable domain: SQTIHQWPATLVQPVGSPLSLECTVEGTSNPNLYWYRQAAGRGLQLLFYSVGIGQISSEVPQNLSASRPQDRQFILSSKKLLLSDSGFYLCAWSRTRDQPQHFGDGTRLSIL.

The V call is TRBV7-9, the J call TRBJ1-6; no clear D. The V end was cut by 5 bases, the J end by 10 bases, with 15 bases between. The CDR3 spans 14 residues. Germline values: CDR1 SEHNR, CDR2 FQNEAQ (reference sequence). The CDR3 loop is CASSQGGSGSPLHF. CDR3 in DNA: TGTGCCAGCAGCCAAGGAGGAAGCGGGTCACCCCTCCACTTT. Full variable domain (remainder filled in from reference TRBV7-9 and TRBJ1-6): DTGVSQNPRHKITKRGQNVTFRCDPISEHNRLYWYRQTLGQGPEFLTYFQNEAQLEKSRLLSDRFSAERPKGSFSTLEIQRTEQGDSAMYLCASSQGGSGSPLHFGNGTRLTVT.

V is TRBV11-2 and J is TRBJ2-5; the match to TRBD2 covers 7 bases. The CDR3 length is 13 residues. The trim removed 0 bases at V and 11 bases at J, leaving 6 bases unmatched. Germline V gene data show CDR1 as SGHAT and CDR2 as FQNNGV. The CDR3 loop reads CASSLESSGMQYF. The CDR3 nucleotides read TGTGCCAGCAGCTTAGAGTCTAGCGGAATGCAGTACTTC.

This clone was picked up a small number of times. A far larger clone is just one base off, so this is likely a read error. Other DNA sequences in the same sample also yield this CDR3. The chain has TRBV9 and TRBJ2-7; 10 nucleotides line up with TRBD1. CDR3 size: 15 residues. The V segment lost 3 bases and the J segment 0 bases; nucleotides outside the gene matches: 3. The V gene's germline CDR1 is SGDLS and CDR2 YYNGEE. Here the CDR3 DNA reads TGTGCCAGCAGCGAGGGACAGGGGAGCTCCTACGAGCAGTACTTC. It encodes CASSEGQGSSYEQYF. Using reference TRBV9 and TRBJ2-7 for the parts outside the CDR3, the full variable domain is DSGVTQTPKHLITATGQRVTLRCSPRSGDLSVYWYQQSLDQGLQFLIQYYNGEERAKGNILERFSAQQFPDLHSELNLSSLELGDSALYFCASSEGQGSSYEQYFGPGTRLTVT.

The rearrangement links TRBV5-1 to TRBJ2-5, with TRBD2 identical over 10 bases. This CDR3 is built from 15 residues. The V segment lost 2 bases and the J segment 2 bases; nucleotides outside the gene matches: 3. The V gene's germline CDR1 is SGHRS and CDR2 YFSETQ. The CDR3 sequence is CASSFTSGAQETQYF. The DNA for the CDR3 is TGCGCCAGCAGCTTCACTAGCGGGGCGCAAGAGACCCAGTACTTC.

The sample holds a few counts of this clone. CDR3 in amino acids: CASSHNLGLAGGPGTDTQYF. The CDR3 coding sequence is TGTGCCAGCAGCCACAACCTAGGACTAGCGGGAGGGCCAGGCACAGATACGCAGTATTTT. V usage is TRBV14 and J usage is TRBJ2-3; 15 bases map to TRBD2. The germline V gene has CDR1 SGHDN and CDR2 FVKESK. Trimming removed 3 bases from V and 1 base from J; junction bases left unmatched: 11. The length of the CDR3 is 20 residues.

The chain couples TRBV27 to TRBJ2-1; perhaps TRBD2 as D (5 bases). V lost 4 bases and J 2 bases, leaving 12 bases between the germline ends. This CDR3 comprises 15 residues. Per the germline V gene, CDR1 is MNHEY and CDR2 is SMNVEV (reference sequence). The CDR3 here is CASSSQAVTYNEQFF. In nucleotides, the CDR3 is TGTGCCAGCAGTTCCCAAGCGGTAACCTACAATGAGCAGTTCTTC.

This chain uses TRBV4-3 with TRBJ2-5; 7 bases map to TRBD1. The J segment lost 3 bases and the V segment lost 0 bases, leaving 7 bases of the junction unmatched. Germline V gene data show CDR1 as LGHNA and CDR2 as YSLEER. The CDR3 spans 16 residues. The CDR3 DNA follows: TGCGCCAGCAGCCAAGATAGGGCAGGGGGTAAAGAGACCCAGTACTTC. It specifies CASSQDRAGGKETQYF.

The chain carries TRBV28 and TRBJ1-5; D not certain. Deletions cut 3 bases from V and 0 bases from J, with 6 bases between. Germline CDR1 and CDR2: MDHEN and SYDVKM. The CDR3 runs 14 residues. CDR3 in DNA: TGTGCCAGCAGTTTCGAGTATAGCAATCAGCCCCAGCATTTT. It yields the protein CASSFEYSNQPQHF.

The rearrangement joins TRBV7-9 to TRBJ1-6, with D uncertain. V lost 1 base and J 6 bases, leaving 4 bases between the germline ends. Germline assignment: CDR1 SEHNR and CDR2 FQNEAQ (reference sequence). The CDR3 covers 13 residues. In DNA form, the CDR3 reads TGTGCCAGCAGCTTAGATAGTAATTCACCCCTCCACTTT. It specifies CASSLDSNSPLHF.